This passage covers 29 T cell receptor beta chains from one sample sequenced in a study of shared clonotypes between healthy human individuals. CD45RO-negative CD8 cells positively selected for CCR7 made up the naive population, which excluded terminally differentiated effector memory CD45RA+ cells. Produced via immunoSEQ multiplex PCR; TCRdb's table is partial and in-frame only. The sample carries a few hundred thousand clones, 95% recorded once. The sample was naive CD8+ T cells sorted from blood. Every receptor here comes from a woman aged 25 to 39 in good health.

This chain connects TRBV27 to TRBJ2-1, with TRBD1 matching 9 bases. Per the germline V gene, CDR1 is MNHEY and CDR2 is SMNVEV (reference sequence). V dropped 5 bases and J dropped 6; count of bases not matched to a gene: 11. The CDR3 contains 16 residues. This chain's CDR3 is CASSILPGQGGNEQFF. For the CDR3, the DNA is TGTGCCAGCAGTATTCTCCCGGGACAGGGAGGCAATGAGCAGTTCTTC.

This chain uses TRBV4-1 with TRBJ1-5, with D possibly TRBD1 on 5 matching bases. The CDR3 contains 15 residues. In germline, CDR1 is MGHRA, CDR2 YSYEKL. The V and J ends lost 1 base and 6 bases respectively, with 13 bases between them. CDR3 nucleotide sequence: TGCGCCAGCAGCCAAGTTTCAGGGTTGGGTCAGCCCCAGCATTTT. It translates to CASSQVSGLGQPQHF.

This chain uses TRBV6-5 with TRBJ2-2; possible D gene TRBD1, 6 bases. Germline V CDR1 and CDR2: MNHEY, SVGAGI. CDR3 size: 12 residues. Trimming shortened V by 7 bases and J by 9 bases, and 12 bases separated the two germline ends. The CDR3: CASTPGDRELFF. In nucleotides, the CDR3 is TGTGCCAGCACTCCAGGGGATAGGGAGCTGTTTTTT.

The chain couples TRBV11-3 to TRBJ2-1; 8 positions match TRBD2. The CDR3 extends over 14 amino acids. Germline CDR1 SGHNT, CDR2 YENEEA. V lost 6 bases and J lost 7; bases outside the gene matches: 8. CDR3 sequence (DNA): TGTGCCAGCAGGCTCAGCGGGAGTGGTAATGAGCAGTTCTTC. It codes for CASRLSGSGNEQFF.

The chain uses TRBV15 and TRBJ2-7; D ambiguous. The germline V gene encodes CDR1 LNHNV and CDR2 YYDKDF (reference sequence). Trimming cost V 1 base and J 1 base, with 2 bases left between them. This CDR3 comprises 12 residues. CDR3 coding DNA: TGTGCCACCAGCAGAGTGTCCTACGAGCAGTACTTC. The encoded protein is CATSRVSYEQYF.

CDR3 region: CARERQDSGNTIYF. The DNA for the CDR3 is TGTGCCAGGGAACGACAGGACTCTGGAAACACCATATATTTT. This rearrangement joins TRBV5-6 to TRBJ1-3, with a possible D match to TRBD1 (6 bases). Germline V gene sequence: CDR1 SGHDT, CDR2 YYEEEE. Trimming removed 8 bases from V and 0 bases from J, with 12 bases in between. The CDR3 loop spans 14 amino acids. The full variable domain, completed using reference TRBV5-6 and TRBJ1-3, is DAGVTQSPTHLIKTRGQQVTLRCSPKSGHDTVSWYQQALGQGPQFIFQYYEEEERQRGNFPDRFSGHQFPNYSSELNVNALLLGDSALYLCARERQDSGNTIYFGEGSWLTVV.

CDR3 sequence reads: CASSQQIATYEQYF. CDR3 bases: TGTGCCAGCAGCCAACAGATAGCGACCTACGAGCAGTACTTC. The J gene is TRBJ2-7, the V gene TRBV4-2; a weak D match, TRBD2 (5 bases). This CDR3 has 14 amino acids. The ends were cut back, 2 bases at V and 2 bases at J, with 10 bases in the middle. Germline V gives CDR1 LGHNA, CDR2 YNFKEQ.

The V call is TRBV28, the J call TRBJ1-2, with D hard to call. The CDR3 consists of 12 residues. The V gene's germline CDR1 is MDHEN and CDR2 SYDVKM. V lost 1 base to trimming and J lost 6 bases, with 6 bases between them. This CDR3 is CASSLSWDGYTF. The DNA of the CDR3 is TGTGCCAGCAGTTTATCATGGGATGGCTACACCTTC.

The V and J genes are TRBV5-6 and TRBJ2-1; D gene uncertain. There are 14 residues in the CDR3. CDR1 is SGHDT and CDR2 is YYEEEE in the germline V gene. Deletions cut 2 bases from V and 3 bases from J, with 9 bases between. This CDR3 reads CASSFISDYNEQFF. CDR3 sequence (DNA): TGTGCCAGCAGCTTCATTAGTGACTACAATGAGCAGTTCTTC.

The rearrangement joins TRBV19 to TRBJ1-5; maybe TRBD1 (5 bases). Germline CDR1 LNHDA, CDR2 SQIVND (reference sequence). The CDR3 has 13 amino acids. V was trimmed by 5 bases and J by 6 bases, leaving 11 bases between them. CDR3 nucleotide sequence: TGTGCCAGTAGTCAGGGTGAGGGTCAGCCCCAGCATTTT. Translation: CASSQGEGQPQHF. Full variable domain (missing parts from reference TRBV19 and TRBJ1-5): DGGITQSPKYLFRKEGQNVTLSCEQNLNHDAMYWYRQDPGQGLRLIYYSQIVNDFQKGDIAEGYSVSREKKESFPLTVTSAQKNPTAFYLCASSQGEGQPQHFGDGTRLSIL.

V gene TRBV27 combines with J gene TRBJ1-1; D is unclear. CDR3 size: 14 residues. Germline V gene sequence: CDR1 MNHEY, CDR2 SMNVEV (reference sequence). The germline V and J ends were trimmed by 1 base and 4 bases, with 10 bases remaining between them. The CDR3 bases are TGTGCCAGCAGTTTATACGGGTTGCGCACTGAAGCTTTCTTT. Amino acid sequence: CASSLYGLRTEAFF.

The rearrangement joins TRBV11-2 to TRBJ1-2; TRBD1 matches 7 bases. V lost 1 base and J lost 4; bases outside the gene matches: 6. The CDR3 spans 15 residues. Germline CDR1 SGHAT, CDR2 FQNNGV. The CDR3 is CASSLGTGASYGYTF. CDR3 nucleotide sequence: TGTGCCAGCAGCTTAGGGACAGGTGCCTCCTATGGCTACACCTTC.

The genes are TRBV5-8 and TRBJ1-1; D is perhaps TRBD1 (5 bases). Germline values: CDR1 SGHTS, CDR2 YDEGEE. The CDR3 loop spans 13 amino acids. V was trimmed by 6 bases and J by 4 bases, leaving 13 bases between them. The CDR3 coding sequence is TGTGCCAGCATGCCAGGGTGGAGCACTGAAGCTTTCTTT. This sequence encodes CASMPGWSTEAFF.

This clone has just one count. The chain couples TRBV7-2 to TRBJ2-3; the D is unclear. With 4 bases removed from V and 3 bases from J, the gap between germline ends came to 8 bases. The CDR3 loop spans 13 amino acids. Germline V CDR1 and CDR2: SGHTA, FQGNSA. CDR3 in DNA: TGTGCCAGCAGCTCAGATCCAACAGATACGCAGTATTTT. This encodes CASSSDPTDTQYF.

The chain uses TRBV10-1 and TRBJ2-3; unclear D gene. V dropped 9 bases and J dropped 1 base, with 8 bases sitting between them. Germline V lookup: CDR1 WNHNN, CDR2 SYGVQD (reference sequence). The CDR3 spans 12 residues. This CDR3 reads CARQPCTDTQYF. The CDR3 bases are TGCGCCAGACAGCCATGCACAGATACGCAGTATTTT.

The chain links TRBV27 to TRBJ1-2; D gene ambiguous. Germline loops: CDR1 MNHEY, CDR2 SMNVEV (reference sequence). The V end lost 5 bases, the J end lost 5 bases, and 12 bases lay between the germline ends. The CDR3 runs to 13 residues. DNA for the CDR3: TGTGCCAGCAGTAGTGGCAGCCCATATGGCTACACCTTC. Translating it yields CASSSGSPYGYTF.

This CDR3 reads CASSFGGLVENTIYF. Here the CDR3 DNA reads TGTGCCAGCAGTTTTGGGGGGTTAGTGGAAAACACCATATATTTT. The chain joins TRBV28 to TRBJ1-3; TRBD1 might be the D (5 bases). CDR1 is MDHEN, CDR2 SYDVKM, per germline. V lost 3 bases, J lost 6 bases, and 15 bases lay in between. This CDR3 is 15 amino acids long.

As regards this clone: The same CDR3 arises from other DNA sequences in this sample as well. The chain carries TRBV28 and TRBJ1-1; no clear D gene. The CDR3 has 13 amino acids. Trimming left V 2 bases short and J 1 base short, with 5 bases between. Germline lookup yields CDR1 MDHEN and CDR2 SYDVKM. The CDR3 sequence: CASSLVRNTEAFF. The CDR3 DNA sequence: TGTGCCAGCAGTTTAGTCAGGAACACTGAAGCTTTCTTT.

V and J are TRBV27 and TRBJ2-1; TRBD1 matches at 9 bases. Looked up from germline, CDR1 is MNHEY and CDR2 is SMNVEV (reference sequence). The CDR3 is made up of 17 amino acids. V was clipped by 2 bases and J by 3 bases; unmatched bases: 8. For the CDR3, the DNA is TGTGCCAGCAGTTTACTGTATGGGACAGGGATCTACAATGAGCAGTTCTTC. It specifies CASSLLYGTGIYNEQFF.

The V gene is TRBV4-1, the J gene TRBJ2-1; no firm D call. The germline V gene encodes CDR1 MGHRA and CDR2 YSYEKL. Trimming took 0 bases from V and 5 from J, leaving 14 bases between them. This CDR3 is built from 16 residues. CDR3 DNA sequence: TGCGCCAGCAGCCAAGAAACTGGATTTTTTGACAATGAGCAGTTCTTC. This sequence encodes CASSQETGFFDNEQFF.

The J gene is TRBJ1-1, the V gene TRBV5-4; D not resolved. The CDR3 runs 11 residues. Germline CDR1 reads SGHNT; CDR2 reads YYREEE (reference sequence). V dropped 0 bases and J dropped 7 bases, with 4 bases sitting between them. CDR3 region: CASSLGHEAFF. CDR3 nucleotides: TGTGCCAGCAGCTTGGGCCATGAAGCTTTCTTT.

The J gene is TRBJ2-6, the V gene TRBV18, with D perhaps matching TRBD1 (6 bases). The CDR3 is 17 amino acids. The germline V gene encodes CDR1 KGHSH and CDR2 LQKENI. Trimming cost V 0 bases and J 0 bases, with 9 bases left between them. The CDR3, as DNA: TGTGCCAGCTCACCACCGGGGGCGAACTCTGGGGCCAACGTCCTGACTTTC. It encodes CASSPPGANSGANVLTF. The entire variable domain, with the rest obtained from reference TRBV18 and TRBJ2-6, is as follows: NAGVMQNPRHLVRRRGQEARLRCSPMKGHSHVYWYRQLPEEGLKFMVYLQKENIIDESGMPKERFSAEFPKEGPSILRIQQVVRGDSAAYFCASSPPGANSGANVLTFGAGSRLTVL.

The gene calls are TRBV29-1 and TRBJ1-2, with a tentative D call TRBD1 (5 bases). Germline assignment: CDR1 SQVTM and CDR2 ANQGSEA. The CDR3 has 11 residues. V lost 4 bases and J 8 bases, leaving 11 bases between the germline ends. The CDR3 is CSVGRGEGYTF. The DNA for the CDR3 is TGCAGCGTTGGTAGGGGTGAAGGCTACACCTTC.

This chain links TRBV27 with TRBJ2-5; D not certain. The CDR3 is made up of 15 amino acids. Trimming removed 2 bases at V and 0 bases at J, with 10 bases between. The germline CDR1 and CDR2 sequences are MNHEY and SMNVEV (reference sequence). CDR3 protein: CASSLTPPYQETQYF. The CDR3 bases are TGTGCCAGCAGTTTAACCCCCCCGTACCAAGAGACCCAGTACTTC.

The chain combines TRBV7-8 with TRBJ2-7; D is undetermined. This CDR3 comprises 15 residues. Trimming stripped 5 bases from V and 3 bases from J, with 17 bases between. Germline-derived CDR1 and CDR2 are SGHVS and FQNEAQ. The CDR3 is CASSPSSARRYEQYF. The CDR3 nucleotides are TGTGCCAGCAGCCCCTCAAGTGCGAGACGCTACGAGCAGTACTTC.

V gene TRBV9 combines with J gene TRBJ2-5; D not certain. This CDR3 spans 14 amino acids. Looked up from germline, CDR1 is SGDLS and CDR2 is YYNGEE. V was cut by 0 bases and J by 1 base, with 7 bases left in between. The CDR3 nucleotides are TGTGCCAGCAGCGTAGGGCAGACCCAAGAGACCCAGTACTTC. Encoded protein: CASSVGQTQETQYF.

The rearrangement uses TRBV14 and TRBJ1-1; perhaps TRBD1 as D (6 bases). Germline CDR1 reads SGHDN; CDR2 reads FVKESK. The V end lost 6 bases, the J end lost 2 bases, and 10 bases lay between the germline ends. The CDR3 spans 13 residues. The CDR3 protein is CASRQGLNTEAFF. In DNA form, the CDR3 reads TGTGCCAGCAGGCAGGGGCTCAACACTGAAGCTTTCTTT.

The chain recombines TRBV15 with TRBJ1-5; D may be TRBD1 (6 bases). The length of the CDR3 is 16 residues. Germline V CDR1 and CDR2: LNHNV, YYDKDF (reference sequence). V was shortened by 5 bases and J by 0 bases, with 14 bases between the two germline ends. In DNA form, the CDR3 reads TGTGCCACCAGCCACGGGACACCTTTTAGCAATCAGCCCCAGCATTTT. Amino acid sequence: CATSHGTPFSNQPQHF. Full variable domain (outside the CDR3, taken from reference TRBV15 and TRBJ1-5): DAMVIQNPRYQVTQFGKPVTLSCSQTLNHNVMYWYQQKSSQAPKLLFHYYDKDFNNEADTPDNFQSRRPNTSFCFLDIRSPGLGDTAMYLCATSHGTPFSNQPQHFGDGTRLSIL.

V is TRBV15 and J is TRBJ2-5; 7 nucleotides agree with TRBD2. Germline lookup yields CDR1 LNHNV and CDR2 YYDKDF (reference sequence). Trimming took 8 bases from V and 5 from J; bases not matched to a gene: 11. The CDR3 extends over 14 amino acids. DNA for the CDR3: TGTGCCACCCGGAGTTATCGGGGAGGGGAGACCCAGTACTTC. This sequence encodes CATRSYRGGETQYF.